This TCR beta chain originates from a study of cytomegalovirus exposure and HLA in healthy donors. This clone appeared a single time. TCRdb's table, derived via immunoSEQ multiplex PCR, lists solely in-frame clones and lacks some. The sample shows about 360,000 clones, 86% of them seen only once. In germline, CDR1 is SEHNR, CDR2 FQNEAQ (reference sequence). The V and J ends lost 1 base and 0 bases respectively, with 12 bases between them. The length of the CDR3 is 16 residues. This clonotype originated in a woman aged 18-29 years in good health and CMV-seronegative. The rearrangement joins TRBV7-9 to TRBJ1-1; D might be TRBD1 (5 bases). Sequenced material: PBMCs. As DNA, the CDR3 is TGTGCCAGCAGCTTAGTACCCCGGGGGTTGAACACTGAAGCTTTCTTT. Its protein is CASSLVPRGLNTEAFF.